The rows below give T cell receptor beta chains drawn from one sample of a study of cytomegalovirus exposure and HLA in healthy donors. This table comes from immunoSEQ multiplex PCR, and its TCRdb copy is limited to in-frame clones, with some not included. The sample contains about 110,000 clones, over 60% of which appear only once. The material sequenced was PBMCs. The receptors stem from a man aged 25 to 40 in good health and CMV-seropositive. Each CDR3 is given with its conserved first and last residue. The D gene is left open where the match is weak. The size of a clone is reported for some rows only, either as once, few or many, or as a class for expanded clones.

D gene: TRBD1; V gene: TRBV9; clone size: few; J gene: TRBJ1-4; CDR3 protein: CATRDRSPEKLFF; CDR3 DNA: TGTGCCACCCGGGACAGGTCGCCTGAAAAACTGTTTTTT
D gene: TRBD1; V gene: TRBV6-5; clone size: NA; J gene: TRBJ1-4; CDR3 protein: CASSPQGQENEKLFF; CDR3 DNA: TGTGCCAGCAGTCCTCAAGGACAGGAGAATGAAAAACTGTTTTTT
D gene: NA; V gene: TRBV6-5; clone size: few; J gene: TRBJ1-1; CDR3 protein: CASSSTLATEAFF; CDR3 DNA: TGTGCCAGCAGTTCTACTCTAGCGACTGAAGCTTTCTTT
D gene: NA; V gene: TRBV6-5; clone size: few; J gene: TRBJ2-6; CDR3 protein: CASSYRETGANVLTF; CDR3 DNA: TGTGCCAGCAGTTACCGGGAAACTGGGGCCAACGTCCTGACTTTC
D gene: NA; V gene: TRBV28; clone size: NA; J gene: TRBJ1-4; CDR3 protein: CASRSRVNNEKLFF; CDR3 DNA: TGTGCCAGCAGGTCCAGGGTGAACAATGAAAAACTGTTTTTT
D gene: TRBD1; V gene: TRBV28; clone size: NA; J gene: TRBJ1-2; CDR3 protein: CASSFFWGTGVFDGYTF; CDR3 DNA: TGTGCCAGCAGTTTTTTCTGGGGGACAGGTGTCTTCGATGGCTACACCTTC
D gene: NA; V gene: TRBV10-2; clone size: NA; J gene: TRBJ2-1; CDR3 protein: CASSEFGGYNEQFF; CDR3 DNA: TGCGCCAGCAGTGAATTCGGGGGCTACAATGAGCAGTTCTTC
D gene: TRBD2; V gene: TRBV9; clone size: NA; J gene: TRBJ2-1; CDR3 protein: CASSAGGDTSHEQFF; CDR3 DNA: TGTGCCAGCAGCGCCGGGGGGGACACTTCACATGAGCAGTTCTTC
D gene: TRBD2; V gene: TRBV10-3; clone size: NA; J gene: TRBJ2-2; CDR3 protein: CAISAGTSGTGELFF; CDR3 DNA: TGTGCCATCAGCGCCGGGACTAGCGGAACCGGGGAGCTGTTTTTT
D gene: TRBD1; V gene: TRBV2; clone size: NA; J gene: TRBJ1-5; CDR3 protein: CASSGVGTGGQPQHF; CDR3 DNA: TGTGCCAGCAGTGGAGTAGGGACAGGGGGTCAGCCCCAGCATTTT
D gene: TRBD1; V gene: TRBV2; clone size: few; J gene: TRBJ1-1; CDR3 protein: CASSGQGDTEAFF; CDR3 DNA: TGTGCCAGCAGTGGGCAGGGGGACACTGAAGCTTTCTTT
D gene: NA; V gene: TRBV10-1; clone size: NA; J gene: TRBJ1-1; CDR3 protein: CASSEATGEAFF; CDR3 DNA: TGCGCCAGCAGTGAGGCCACAGGGGAAGCTTTCTTT
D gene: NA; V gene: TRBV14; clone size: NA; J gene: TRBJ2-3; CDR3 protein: CASSHPAGRPSTDTQYF; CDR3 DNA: TGTGCCAGCAGCCACCCGGCGGGCAGACCTAGCACAGATACGCAGTATTTT
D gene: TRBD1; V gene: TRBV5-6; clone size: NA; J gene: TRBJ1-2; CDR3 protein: CASSLDPLYTGVSGYTF; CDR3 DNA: TGTGCCAGCAGCTTGGACCCCCTCTATACAGGGGTTTCTGGCTACACCTTC
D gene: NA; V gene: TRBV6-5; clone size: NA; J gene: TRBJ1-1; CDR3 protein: CASSYGWRVTEAFF; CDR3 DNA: TGTGCCAGCAGTTACGGATGGAGGGTCACTGAAGCTTTCTTT
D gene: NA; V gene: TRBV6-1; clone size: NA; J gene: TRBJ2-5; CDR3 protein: CASSGLNWYQETQYF; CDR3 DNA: TGTGCCAGCTCAGGACTGAATTGGTACCAAGAGACCCAGTACTTC
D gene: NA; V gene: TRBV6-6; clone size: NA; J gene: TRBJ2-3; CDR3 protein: CASSYSQKGQGDTQYF; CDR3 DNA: TGTGCCAGCAGTTACTCGCAAAAGGGGCAGGGAGATACGCAGTATTTT
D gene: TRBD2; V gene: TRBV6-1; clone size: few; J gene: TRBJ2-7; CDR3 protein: CASSETSGFSYEQYF; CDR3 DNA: TGTGCCAGCAGTGAGACTAGCGGGTTCTCCTACGAGCAGTACTTC